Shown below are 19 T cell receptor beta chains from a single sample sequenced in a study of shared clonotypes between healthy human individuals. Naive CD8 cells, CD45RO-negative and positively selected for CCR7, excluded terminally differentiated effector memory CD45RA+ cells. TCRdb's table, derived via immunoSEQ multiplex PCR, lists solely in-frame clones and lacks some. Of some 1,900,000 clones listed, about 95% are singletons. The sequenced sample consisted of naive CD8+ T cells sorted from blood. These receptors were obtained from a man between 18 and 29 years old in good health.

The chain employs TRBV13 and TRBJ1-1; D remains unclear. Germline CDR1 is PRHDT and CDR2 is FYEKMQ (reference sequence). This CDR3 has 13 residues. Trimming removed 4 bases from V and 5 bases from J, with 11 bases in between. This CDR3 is CASSWEGRTEAFF. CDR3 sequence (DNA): TGTGCCAGCAGCTGGGAGGGTAGGACTGAAGCTTTCTTT.

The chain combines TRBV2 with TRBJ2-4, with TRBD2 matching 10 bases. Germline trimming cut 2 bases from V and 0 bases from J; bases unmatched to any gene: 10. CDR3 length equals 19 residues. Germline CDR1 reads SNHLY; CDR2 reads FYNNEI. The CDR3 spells CASSELTSGIALAKNIQYF. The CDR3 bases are TGTGCCAGCAGTGAACTTACTAGCGGGATAGCTCTAGCCAAAAACATTCAGTACTTC.

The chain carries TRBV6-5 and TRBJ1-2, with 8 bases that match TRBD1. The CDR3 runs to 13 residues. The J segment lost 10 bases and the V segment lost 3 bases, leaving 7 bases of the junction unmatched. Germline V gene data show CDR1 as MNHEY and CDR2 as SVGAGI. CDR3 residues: CASSYWTGNDYTF. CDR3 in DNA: TGTGCCAGCAGTTATTGGACAGGGAACGACTACACCTTC.

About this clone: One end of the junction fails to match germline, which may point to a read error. This chain's CDR3 is CTSRGGAYEQYF. DNA for the CDR3: TGTACCAGCCGAGGGGGCGCCTACGAGCAGTACTTC. The chain carries TRBV5-6 and TRBJ2-7; 7 bases line up with TRBD1. The CDR3 extends over 12 amino acids. From germline, CDR1 is SGHDT and CDR2 YYEEEE.

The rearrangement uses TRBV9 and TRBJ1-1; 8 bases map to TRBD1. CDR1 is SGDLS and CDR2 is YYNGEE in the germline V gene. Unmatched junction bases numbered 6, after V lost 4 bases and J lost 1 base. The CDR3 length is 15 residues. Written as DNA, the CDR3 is TGTGCCAGCAGCCTCGCCGGGACAGGGAACACTGAAGCTTTCTTT. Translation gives CASSLAGTGNTEAFF. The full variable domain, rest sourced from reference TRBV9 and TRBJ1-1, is DSGVTQTPKHLITATGQRVTLRCSPRSGDLSVYWYQQSLDQGLQFLIQYYNGEERAKGNILERFSAQQFPDLHSELNLSSLELGDSALYFCASSLAGTGNTEAFFGQGTRLTVV.

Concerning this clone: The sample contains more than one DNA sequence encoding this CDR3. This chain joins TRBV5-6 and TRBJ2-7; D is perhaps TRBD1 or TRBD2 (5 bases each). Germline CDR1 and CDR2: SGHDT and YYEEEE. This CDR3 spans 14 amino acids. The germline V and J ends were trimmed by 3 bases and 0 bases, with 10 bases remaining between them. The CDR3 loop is CASSWGTVSYEQYF. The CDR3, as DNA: TGTGCCAGCAGCTGGGGGACGGTCTCCTACGAGCAGTACTTC.

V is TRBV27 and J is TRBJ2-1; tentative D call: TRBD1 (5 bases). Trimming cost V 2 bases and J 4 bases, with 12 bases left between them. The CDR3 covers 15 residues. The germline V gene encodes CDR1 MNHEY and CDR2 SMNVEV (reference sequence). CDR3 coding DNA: TGTGCCAGCAGTTTAAGGTGGGGCGTTTACAATGAGCAGTTCTTC. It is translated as CASSLRWGVYNEQFF.

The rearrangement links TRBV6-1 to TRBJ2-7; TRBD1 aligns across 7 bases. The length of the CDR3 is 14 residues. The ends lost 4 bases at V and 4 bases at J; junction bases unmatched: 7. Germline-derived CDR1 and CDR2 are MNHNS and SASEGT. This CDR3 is CASSATGISYEQYF. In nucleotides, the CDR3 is TGTGCCAGCAGTGCGACAGGGATCTCTTACGAGCAGTACTTC.

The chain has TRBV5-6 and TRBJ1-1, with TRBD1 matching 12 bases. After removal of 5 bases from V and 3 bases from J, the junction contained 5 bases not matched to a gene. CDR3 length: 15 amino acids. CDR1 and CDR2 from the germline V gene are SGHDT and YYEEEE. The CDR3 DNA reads TGTGCCAGCAGAGGGACAGGGGGCTTGGACACTGAAGCTTTCTTT. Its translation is CASRGTGGLDTEAFF.

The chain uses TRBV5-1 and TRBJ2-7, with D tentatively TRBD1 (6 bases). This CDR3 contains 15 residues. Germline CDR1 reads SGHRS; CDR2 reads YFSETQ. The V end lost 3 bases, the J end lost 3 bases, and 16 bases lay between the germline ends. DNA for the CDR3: TGCGCCAGCAGCTCTCAGGGGAACTGGAACTACGAGCAGTACTTC. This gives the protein CASSSQGNWNYEQYF.

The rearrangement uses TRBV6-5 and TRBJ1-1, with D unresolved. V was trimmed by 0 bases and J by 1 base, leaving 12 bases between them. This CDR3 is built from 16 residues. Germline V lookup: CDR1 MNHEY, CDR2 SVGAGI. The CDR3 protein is CASSYSMGRGNTEAFF. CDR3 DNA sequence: TGTGCCAGCAGTTACTCGATGGGCAGAGGGAACACTGAAGCTTTCTTT.

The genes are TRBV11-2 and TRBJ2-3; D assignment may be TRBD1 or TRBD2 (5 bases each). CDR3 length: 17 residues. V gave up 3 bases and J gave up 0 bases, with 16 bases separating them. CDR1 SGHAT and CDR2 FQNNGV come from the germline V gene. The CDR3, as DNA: TGTGCCAGCAGCTTTGGGGACGGAGGTCGTAGCACAGATACGCAGTATTTT. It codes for CASSFGDGGRSTDTQYF.

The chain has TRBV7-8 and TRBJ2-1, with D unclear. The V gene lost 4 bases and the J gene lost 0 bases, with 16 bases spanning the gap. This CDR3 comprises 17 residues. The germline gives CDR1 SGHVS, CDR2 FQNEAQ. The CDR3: CASSYWSRPSSYNEQFF. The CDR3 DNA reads TGTGCCAGCAGCTATTGGTCGCGCCCGAGCTCCTACAATGAGCAGTTCTTC.

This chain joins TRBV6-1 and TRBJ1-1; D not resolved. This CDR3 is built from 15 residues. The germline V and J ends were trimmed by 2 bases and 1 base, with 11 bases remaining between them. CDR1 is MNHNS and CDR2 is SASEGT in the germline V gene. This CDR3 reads CASSETAWGNTEAFF. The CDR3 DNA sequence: TGTGCCAGCAGTGAAACGGCATGGGGGAACACTGAAGCTTTCTTT.

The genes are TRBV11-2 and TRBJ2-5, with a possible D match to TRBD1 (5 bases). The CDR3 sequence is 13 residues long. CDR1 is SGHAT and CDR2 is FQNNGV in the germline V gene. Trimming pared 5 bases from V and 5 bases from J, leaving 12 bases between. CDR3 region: CASSQRGAETQYF. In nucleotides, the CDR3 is TGTGCCAGCAGCCAAAGGGGCGCGGAGACCCAGTACTTC.

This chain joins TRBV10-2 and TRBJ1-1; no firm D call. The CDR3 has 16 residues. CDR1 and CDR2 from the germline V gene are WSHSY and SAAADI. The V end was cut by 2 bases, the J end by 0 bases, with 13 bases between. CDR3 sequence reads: CASSEGRAALNTEAFF. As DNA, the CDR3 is TGCGCCAGCAGTGAGGGCCGGGCCGCTTTGAACACTGAAGCTTTCTTT.

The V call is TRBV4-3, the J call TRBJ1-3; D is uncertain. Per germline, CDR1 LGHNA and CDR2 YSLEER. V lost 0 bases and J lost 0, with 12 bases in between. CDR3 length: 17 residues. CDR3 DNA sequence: TGCGCCAGCAGCCAAGATCTTGGCAAAACCTCTGGAAACACCATATATTTT. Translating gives CASSQDLGKTSGNTIYF.

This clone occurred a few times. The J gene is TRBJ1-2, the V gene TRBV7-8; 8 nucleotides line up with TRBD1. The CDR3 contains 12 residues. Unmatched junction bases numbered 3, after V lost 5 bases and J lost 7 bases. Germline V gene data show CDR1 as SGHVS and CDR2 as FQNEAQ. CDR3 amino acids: CASSPDRAGYTF. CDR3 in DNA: TGTGCCAGCAGCCCGGACAGGGCTGGCTACACCTTC. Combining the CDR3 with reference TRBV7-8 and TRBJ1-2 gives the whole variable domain GAGVSQSPRYKVAKRGQDVALRCDPISGHVSLFWYQQALGQGPEFLTYFQNEAQLDKSGLPSDRFFAERPEGSVSTLKIQRTQQEDSAVYLCASSPDRAGYTFGSGTRLTVV.

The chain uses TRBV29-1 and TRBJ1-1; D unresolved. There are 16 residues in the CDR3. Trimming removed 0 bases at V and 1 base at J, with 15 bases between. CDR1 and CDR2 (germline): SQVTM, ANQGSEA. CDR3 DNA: TGCAGCGTTGAAGATCTTATCTGGGTTGGGAACACTGAAGCTTTCTTT. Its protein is CSVEDLIWVGNTEAFF.